This record looks at one T cell receptor beta chain sequence and its context. Its target is unknown. Trimming shortened V by 2 bases and J by 3 bases, and 0 bases separated the two germline ends. CDR1 is SEHNR and CDR2 is FQNEAQ in the germline V gene (reference sequence). This CDR3 spans 11 amino acids. Some clones are missing from TCRdb's copy, which holds only in-frame ones; the method was immunoSEQ multiplex PCR. The sample records about 16,000 clones, under 90% being singletons. This record comes from a study of lymphopenia after photon versus proton radiotherapy. Notes on the study in general: Photon-treated patients lost naive T cells and TCR diversity; proton-treated stayed stable. Survival link was tested only in deceased patients; proton benefit remains a possibility.

This sequence was found in a man in his 70s with pancreatic cancer. Source: peripheral blood, taken from a patient treated with proton-based radiotherapy. J is TRBJ2-3 and V is TRBV7-9; D unclear. CDR3 amino acids: CASSLTDTQYF. The CDR3 DNA follows: TGTGCCAGCAGCTTAACAGATACGCAGTATTTT. Using reference TRBV7-9 and TRBJ2-3 for the parts outside the CDR3, the full variable domain is DTGVSQNPRHKITKRGQNVTFRCDPISEHNRLYWYRQTLGQGPEFLTYFQNEAQLEKSRLLSDRFSAERPKGSFSTLEIQRTEQGDSAMYLCASSLTDTQYFGPGTRLTVL.